The 2 T cell receptor beta chains below were found in one sample sequenced in a study of T cell changes during pregnancy in multiple sclerosis. The table came from immunoSEQ multiplex PCR; TCRdb's copy has only in-frame clones and leaves some out. This table holds 95,000 to 100,000 clones, 90% to 95% found once. This material consisted of peripheral blood, taken after pregnancy. The receptors derive from a female donor in good health, enrolled as a control in a pregnancy study.

The chain carries TRBV5-1 and TRBJ2-1, with 8 nucleotides matching TRBD2. The length of the CDR3 is 14 residues. Per germline, CDR1 SGHRS and CDR2 YFSETQ. V lost 3 bases to trimming and J lost 4 bases; unmatched junction nucleotides: 3. The CDR3 coding sequence is TGCGCCAGCAGCTACCGGGGGGGTTACAATGAGCAGTTCTTC. This encodes CASSYRGGYNEQFF. Looking up the rest from reference TRBV5-1 and TRBJ2-1 gives the full variable domain: KAGVTQTPRYLIKTRGQQVTLSCSPISGHRSVSWYQQTPGQGLQFLFEYFSETQRNKGNFPGRFSGRQFSNSRSEMNVSTLELGDSALYLCASSYRGGYNEQFFGPGTRLTVL.

The rearrangement uses TRBV28 and TRBJ2-7; 11 positions agree with TRBD2. Germline CDR1 is MDHEN and CDR2 is SYDVKM. The CDR3 totals 14 residues. With 4 bases clipped from V and 6 bases from J, the junction kept 5 bases outside the gene matches. CDR3 DNA: TGTGCCAGCAGTTCGACTAGCGGGAAACGCGAGCAGTACTTC. It is translated as CASSSTSGKREQYF.